This T cell receptor (beta chain) comes out of a study of T cells expressing NK-cell markers (dated by TCRdb to about 2020). At the level of the whole study: Three sorted T-cell subsets (CD3+CD56+NKG2C+, CD3+CD56+NKG2C- and CD3+CD56-NKG2C+) from 7 to 9 donors had their TCR beta-chain repertoires profiled. Of the eight sequenced donors, seven were found to be HCMV-seropositive and one was found to be HCMV-seronegative. Randomly selected healthy volunteers, three men and five women, were used as the eight sequenced donors. The libraries were sequenced on Illumina HiSeq 2000/2500, MiSeq or NextSeq, producing 2 x 150 bp reads. What the study reported, not specific to this receptor: Whether the expanded NKG2C-expressing T cell clones were specific for HCMV antigens remained unclear. In over five donors, the dominant CD3+CD56+NKG2C+ clonotypes were among the top 10 CD8+ clonotypes and accounted for roughly 1.0-8% of CD8+ T cells. Those dominant clonotypes were again the most abundant among CD3+CD56-NKG2C+ cells in several donors, at about 28.3-65%.

Comment on this clonotype: Its antigen specificity is not known.

HCMV serostatus was determined by detecting HCMV-specific IgG in serum with a commercial ELISA kit. Ficoll density gradient centrifugation was used to isolate peripheral blood mononuclear cells from blood. TCRdb lists the instrument as Illumina HiSeq 2000. 5'RACE template switching, by which a universal primer site and unique molecular identifiers were added, was used to make TCR beta cDNA libraries. cDNA synthesis was primed from the TCR beta constant segment, followed by two successive PCR amplification steps. Concerning the study's data processing: MIGEC was used to demultiplex reads and group the reads by UMI, and MiTCR was used to assemble and quantify clonotypes. To exclude erroneous sequences, only TCR cDNA sequences supported by at least two reads were retained. The tcR package was used for downstream repertoire analysis, and clonotypes were matched between fractions using CDR3 nucleotide sequence together with V segment. VDJmatch was used to annotate antigen specificity against VDJdb, with one amino acid substitution allowed in CDR3. The reads underwent TCRdb reprocessing, giving one record for each CDR3 protein sequence and no DNA. TCRdb, not the original authors, processed these V and J calls. The table for this sample shows about 370,000 distinct CDR3 sequences. Approximately 12% of the sample is in the top ten clones.

From a lookup of the germline V gene (reference sequence), CDR1 and CDR2 are SEHNR and FQNEAQ. Spanning cysteine to phenylalanine, the CDR3 consists of 14 amino acids. The DNA sequence is not available. The V and J segments used are TRBV7-9 and TRBJ2-2. The TCR comes from a woman aged 45-60 years in good health. Donor details come from another sample of the same person, matched by shared clones. The sequenced sample consisted of blood T cells: a sorted CD56 or NKG2C T cell subset, CD4+ or CD8+ T cells, or bulk PBMC T cells (not recorded which). The CDR3 has the sequence CASGNRQNTGELFF.